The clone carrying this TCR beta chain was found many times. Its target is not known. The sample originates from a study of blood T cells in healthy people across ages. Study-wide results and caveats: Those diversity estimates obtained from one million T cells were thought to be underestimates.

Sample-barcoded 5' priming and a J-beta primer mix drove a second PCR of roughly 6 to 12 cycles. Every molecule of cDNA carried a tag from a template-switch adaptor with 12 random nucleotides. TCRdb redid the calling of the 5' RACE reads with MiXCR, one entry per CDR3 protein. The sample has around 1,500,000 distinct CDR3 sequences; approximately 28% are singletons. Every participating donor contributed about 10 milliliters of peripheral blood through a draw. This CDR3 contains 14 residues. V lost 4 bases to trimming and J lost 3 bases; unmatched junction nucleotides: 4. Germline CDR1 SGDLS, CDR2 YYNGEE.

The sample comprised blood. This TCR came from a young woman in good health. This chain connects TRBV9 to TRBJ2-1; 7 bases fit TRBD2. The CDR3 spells CASSSGGNYNEQFF. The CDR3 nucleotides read TGTGCCAGCAGCTCCGGGGGGAACTACAATGAGCAGTTCTTC.